These 8 T cell receptor beta chains share one sample of origin, sequenced in a study of shared clonotypes between healthy human individuals (dated by TCRdb to 2019 to 2021). Libraries came from the immunoSEQ multiplex PCR assay. TCRdb holds this immuneACCESS table with in-frame rearrangements only. Some clones are missing; in checked studies, unresolved V genes explain under half, and the rest has no known cause. In all, the sample holds about 1 million clones, and about 74% of those were seen once. The ten largest make up approximately 1.5% of the sample. The specimen was memory CD4+ T cells sorted from blood. According to the study, the label for this sample's cell subset or site signals: CD45RA-negative fraction. The receptors shown here come from a man in his late teens or twenties in good health.

The rearrangement joins TRBV5-6 to TRBJ2-6; D gene ambiguous. The CDR3 consists of 16 residues. Trimming shortened V by 3 bases and J by 4 bases, and 14 bases separated the two germline ends. The germline gives CDR1 SGHDT, CDR2 YYEEEE. The CDR3 loop reads CASSWVPSQGANVLTF. The CDR3 DNA reads as TGTGCCAGCAGCTGGGTCCCCTCACAGGGGGCCAACGTCCTGACTTTC.

The chain combines TRBV2 with TRBJ2-3; TRBD2 matches 15 bases. The CDR3 spans 14 residues. V dropped 9 bases and J dropped 5; count of bases not matched to a gene: 3. CDR1 and CDR2 (germline): SNHLY, FYNNEI. In DNA, the CDR3 is TGTGCCAGGGGACTAGCGGGAGGCAGAGATACGCAGTATTTT. Translating gives CARGLAGGRDTQYF. Drawing the rest from reference TRBV2 and TRBJ2-3, the complete variable domain is EPEVTQTPSHQVTQMGQEVILRCVPISNHLYFYWYRQILGQKVEFLVSFYNNEISEKSEIFDDQFSVERPDGSNFTLKIRSTKLEDSAMYFCARGLAGGRDTQYFGPGTRLTVL.

This clone was seen just once. This chain links TRBV4-3 with TRBJ2-1; TRBD2 matches at 8 bases. This CDR3 contains 17 residues. The germline V gene encodes CDR1 LGHNA and CDR2 YSLEER. Germline trimming cut 1 base from V and 0 bases from J; bases unmatched to any gene: 5. CDR3 protein: CASSQGAGGPSYNEQFF. The CDR3 region has the DNA TGCGCCAGCAGCCAAGGGGCGGGAGGACCCTCCTACAATGAGCAGTTCTTC.

V usage is TRBV4-1 and J usage is TRBJ1-6, with 10 positions matching TRBD1. Trimming took 4 bases from V and 2 from J; bases not matched to a gene: 14. The CDR3 runs to 20 residues. Germline V gene sequence: CDR1 MGHRA, CDR2 YSYEKL. This chain's CDR3 is CASSLKGTGDLFTYNSPLHF. CDR3 nucleotides: TGCGCCAGCAGCCTAAAGGGGACAGGGGACCTTTTCACCTATAATTCACCCCTCCACTTT.

This clone was recorded once. Different DNA sequences within this sample yield the same CDR3. The rearrangement joins TRBV6-6 to TRBJ2-3; no clear D gene. The CDR3 is made up of 12 amino acids. V shed 3 bases and J shed 4 bases, with 5 bases lying between them. Germline V gene sequence: CDR1 MNHNY, CDR2 SVGAGI (reference sequence). The CDR3 spells CASSYRADTQYF. Written as DNA, the CDR3 is TGTGCCAGCAGTTATAGGGCAGATACGCAGTATTTT.

The chain employs TRBV27 and TRBJ1-2; 7 bases match TRBD1. The J segment lost 4 bases and the V segment lost 7 bases, leaving 12 bases of the junction unmatched. There are 15 residues in the CDR3. CDR1 and CDR2 from the germline V gene are MNHEY and SMNVEV (reference sequence). The CDR3 is CASKFGVDRVYGYTF. CDR3 sequence (DNA): TGTGCCAGCAAATTTGGGGTCGACAGGGTCTATGGCTACACCTTC.

The gene calls are TRBV5-4 and TRBJ2-5, with TRBD2 as a possible D gene (5 bases). Trimming pared 4 bases from V and 5 bases from J, leaving 12 bases between. There are 13 residues in the CDR3. Germline CDR1 reads SGHNT; CDR2 reads YYREEE (reference sequence). The CDR3 reads CASSPAIAETQYF. For the CDR3, the DNA is TGTGCCAGCAGCCCCGCCATAGCGGAGACCCAGTACTTC.

The gene calls are TRBV11-3 and TRBJ2-3, with D maybe TRBD2 (5 bases). This CDR3 region has 15 residues. Germline V gene lookup returns CDR1 SGHNT and CDR2 YENEEA. V lost 2 bases and J lost 3, with 12 bases in between. The CDR3 sequence is CASSLSGGLTDTQYF. The CDR3 bases are TGTGCCAGCAGCTTAAGTGGCGGGTTGACAGATACGCAGTATTTT.